A single sample is the source of the 10 T cell receptor beta chains below, sequenced in a study of OX40 agonist ivuxolimab in advanced cancers. TCRdb's copy holds only in-frame clones and misses some; the assay was immunoSEQ multiplex PCR. The sample shows about 40,000 clones, 88% of them seen only once. The sample in question was CD4+ or CD8+ T cells sorted from blood, obtained in a trial of the OX40 agonist ivuxolimab. Receptors originate from an adult with an advanced solid tumor such as melanoma, head and neck, liver or kidney cancer.

This clone was observed a single time. V usage is TRBV7-9 and J usage is TRBJ1-1; D unclear. V lost 11 bases, J lost 2 bases, and 15 bases lay in between. This CDR3 is built from 13 residues. CDR1 and CDR2 from the germline V gene are SEHNR and FQNEAQ (reference sequence). The CDR3 nucleotides are TGTGCCGGGGAAACGGGGAGCAACACTGAAGCTTTCTTT. The encoded protein is CAGETGSNTEAFF.

The CDR3 region is CASSPGQVYGYTF. The DNA for the CDR3 is TGTGCCAGCAGCCCGGGACAGGTATATGGCTACACCTTC. This chain connects TRBV7-9 to TRBJ1-2, with 8 bases matching TRBD1. Germline CDR1 and CDR2: SEHNR and FQNEAQ (reference sequence). This CDR3 has 13 residues. J gave up 5 bases and V 5 bases, and 4 bases lay outside the gene matches.

This chain joins TRBV7-6 and TRBJ2-7; a possible D gene is TRBD2 (6 bases). This CDR3 contains 13 residues. V was cut by 7 bases and J by 3 bases, with 13 bases left in between. CDR1 and CDR2 (germline): SGHVS, FNYEAQ. CDR3 in DNA: TGTGCCAGCATGGGGAGGTCGGGCTACGAGCAGTACTTC. The encoded protein is CASMGRSGYEQYF.

The rearrangement joins TRBV16 to TRBJ2-7; the match to TRBD1 covers 7 bases. The CDR3 runs to 15 residues. The V gene end was trimmed by 0 bases and the J gene end by 6 bases; junction bases not matched to a gene: 8. Germline CDR1 and CDR2: KGHSY and FQNENV. CDR3: CASSQSPRQGIEQYF. The CDR3 DNA reads as TGTGCCAGCAGCCAATCCCCCCGACAGGGAATCGAGCAGTACTTC.

The chain carries TRBV27 and TRBJ2-1, with D tentatively TRBD2 (5 bases). V dropped 5 bases and J dropped 6 bases, with 17 bases sitting between them. CDR1 and CDR2 from the germline V gene are MNHEY and SMNVEV (reference sequence). The CDR3 covers 15 residues. Written as DNA, the CDR3 is TGTGCCAGCAGTACGACCGGGATACTAACCAATGAGCAGTTCTTC. Encoded protein: CASSTTGILTNEQFF.

The chain couples TRBV27 to TRBJ2-6; no definite D call. This CDR3 has 17 amino acids. Per the germline V gene, CDR1 is MNHEY and CDR2 is SMNVEV (reference sequence). V dropped 0 bases and J dropped 4 bases, with 13 bases sitting between them. CDR3 in amino acids: CASSLSDTPWGANVLTF. CDR3 DNA: TGTGCCAGCAGTTTATCCGACACACCGTGGGGGGCCAACGTCCTGACTTTC.

This chain links TRBV27 with TRBJ2-1, with 11 bases identical to TRBD2. Germline CDR1 and CDR2: MNHEY and SMNVEV (reference sequence). J gave up 2 bases and V 5 bases, and 2 bases lay outside the gene matches. The CDR3 consists of 15 residues. The DNA for the CDR3 is TGTGCCAGCAGTAGACTAGCGGGAACCTACAATGAGCAGTTCTTC. It codes for CASSRLAGTYNEQFF.

The chain links TRBV5-1 to TRBJ2-1; 7 bases are a match to TRBD2. Germline assignment: CDR1 SGHRS and CDR2 YFSETQ. Germline trimming cut 0 bases from V and 2 bases from J; bases unmatched to any gene: 5. The CDR3 consists of 16 residues. The CDR3: CASSLGLAEPYNEQFF. CDR3 nucleotide sequence: TGCGCCAGCAGCTTGGGTCTAGCGGAGCCCTACAATGAGCAGTTCTTC.

By share, this clone counts as medium-sized. The chain uses TRBV2 and TRBJ1-1; D unclear. Germline loops: CDR1 SNHLY, CDR2 FYNNEI. Trimming shortened V by 5 bases and J by 7 bases, and 8 bases separated the two germline ends. The CDR3 covers 11 residues. For the CDR3, the DNA is TGTGCCAGCAGTCGAATAATTGAAGCTTTCTTT. Translation gives CASSRIIEAFF.

The V gene is TRBV4-1, the J gene TRBJ1-1; TRBD1 matches at 7 bases. V was clipped by 1 base and J by 4 bases; unmatched bases: 3. Germline lookup yields CDR1 MGHRA and CDR2 YSYEKL. There are 14 residues in the CDR3. The DNA of the CDR3 is TGCGCCAGCAGCCAAGGACAGGGCCGCACTGAAGCTTTCTTT. Translation gives CASSQGQGRTEAFF.